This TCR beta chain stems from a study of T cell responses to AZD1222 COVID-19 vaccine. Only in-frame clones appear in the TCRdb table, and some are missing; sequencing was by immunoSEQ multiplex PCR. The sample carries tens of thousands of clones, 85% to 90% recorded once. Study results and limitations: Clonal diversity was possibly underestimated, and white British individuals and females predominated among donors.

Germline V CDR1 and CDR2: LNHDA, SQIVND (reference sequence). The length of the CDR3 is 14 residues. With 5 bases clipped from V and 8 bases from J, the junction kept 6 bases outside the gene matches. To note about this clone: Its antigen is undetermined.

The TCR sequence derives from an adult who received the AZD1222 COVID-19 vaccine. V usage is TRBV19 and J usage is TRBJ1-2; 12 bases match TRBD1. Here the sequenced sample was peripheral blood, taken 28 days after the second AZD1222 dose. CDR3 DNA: TGTGCCAGTAGTGGGGGACAGGGGGCACACGGCTACACCTTC. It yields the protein CASSGGQGAHGYTF. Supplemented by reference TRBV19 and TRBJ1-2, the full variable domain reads DGGITQSPKYLFRKEGQNVTLSCEQNLNHDAMYWYRQDPGQGLRLIYYSQIVNDFQKGDIAEGYSVSREKKESFPLTVTSAQKNPTAFYLCASSGGQGAHGYTFGSGTRLTVV.